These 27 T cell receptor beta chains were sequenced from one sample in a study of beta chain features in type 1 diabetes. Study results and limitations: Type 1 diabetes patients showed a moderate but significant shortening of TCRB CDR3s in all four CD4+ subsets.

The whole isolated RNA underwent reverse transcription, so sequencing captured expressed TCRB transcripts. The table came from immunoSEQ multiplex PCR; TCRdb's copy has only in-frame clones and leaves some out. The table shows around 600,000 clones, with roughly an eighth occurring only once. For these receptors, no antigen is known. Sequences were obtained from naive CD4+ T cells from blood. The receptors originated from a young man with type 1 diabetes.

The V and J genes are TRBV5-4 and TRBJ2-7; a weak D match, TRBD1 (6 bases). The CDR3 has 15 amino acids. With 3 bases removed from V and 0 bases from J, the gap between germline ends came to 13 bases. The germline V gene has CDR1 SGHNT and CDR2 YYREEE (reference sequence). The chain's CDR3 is CASSSGQRGSYEQYF. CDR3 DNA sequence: TGTGCCAGCAGCTCAGGACAGAGGGGCTCCTACGAGCAGTACTTC.

The CDR3 region is CASSSDGSNQPQHF. CDR3 sequence (DNA): TGCGCCAGCAGCTCTGACGGTAGCAATCAGCCCCAGCATTTT. This rearrangement joins TRBV5-1 to TRBJ1-5; no definite D call. The CDR3 is made up of 14 amino acids. Per germline, CDR1 SGHRS and CDR2 YFSETQ. V lost 3 bases to trimming and J lost 0 bases, with 7 bases between them.

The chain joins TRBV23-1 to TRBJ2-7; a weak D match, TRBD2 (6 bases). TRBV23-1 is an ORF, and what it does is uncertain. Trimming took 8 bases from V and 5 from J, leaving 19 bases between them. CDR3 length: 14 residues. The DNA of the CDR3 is TGCGCCAGCGGCCCATTTACGGGGAGGAACGAGCAGTACTTC. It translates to CASGPFTGRNEQYF.

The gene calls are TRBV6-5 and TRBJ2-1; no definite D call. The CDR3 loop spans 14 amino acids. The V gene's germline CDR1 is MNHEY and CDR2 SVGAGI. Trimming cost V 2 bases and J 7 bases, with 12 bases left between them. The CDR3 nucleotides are TGTGCCAGCAGTTACGGGCCCCTAGGGAATGAGCAGTTCTTC. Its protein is CASSYGPLGNEQFF.

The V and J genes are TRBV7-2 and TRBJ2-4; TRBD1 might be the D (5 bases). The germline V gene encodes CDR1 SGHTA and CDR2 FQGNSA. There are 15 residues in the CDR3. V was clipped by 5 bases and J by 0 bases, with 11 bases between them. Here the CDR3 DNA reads TGTGCCAGCAGCAACCAGGGCCTAGCCAAAAACATTCAGTACTTC. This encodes CASSNQGLAKNIQYF.

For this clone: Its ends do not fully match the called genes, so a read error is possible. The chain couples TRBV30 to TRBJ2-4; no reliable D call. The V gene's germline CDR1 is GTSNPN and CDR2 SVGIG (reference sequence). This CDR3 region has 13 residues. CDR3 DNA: TGTGCCTGGAGGACCGGCGAGAGGACCCCGGTGCGCTTC. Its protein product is CAWRTGERTPVRF.

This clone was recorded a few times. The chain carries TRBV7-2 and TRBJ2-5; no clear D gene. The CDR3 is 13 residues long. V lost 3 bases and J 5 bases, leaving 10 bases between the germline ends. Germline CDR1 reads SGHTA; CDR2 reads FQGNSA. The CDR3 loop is CASSFSDLETQYF. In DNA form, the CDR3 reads TGTGCCAGCAGCTTCTCAGACCTCGAGACCCAGTACTTC.

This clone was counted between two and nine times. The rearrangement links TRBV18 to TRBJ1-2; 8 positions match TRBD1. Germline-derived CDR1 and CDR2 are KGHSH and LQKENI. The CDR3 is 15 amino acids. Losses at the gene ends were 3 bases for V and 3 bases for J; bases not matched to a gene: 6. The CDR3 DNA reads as TGTGCCAGCTCACCCGTCGGGACAGGCGACTATGGCTACACCTTC. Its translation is CASSPVGTGDYGYTF.

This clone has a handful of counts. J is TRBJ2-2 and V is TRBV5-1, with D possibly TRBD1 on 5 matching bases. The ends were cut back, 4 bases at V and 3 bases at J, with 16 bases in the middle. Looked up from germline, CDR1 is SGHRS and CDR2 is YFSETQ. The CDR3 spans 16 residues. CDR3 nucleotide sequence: TGCGCCAGCAGCCCAACAAGGGGAAGCGACACCGGGGAGCTGTTTTTT. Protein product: CASSPTRGSDTGELFF.

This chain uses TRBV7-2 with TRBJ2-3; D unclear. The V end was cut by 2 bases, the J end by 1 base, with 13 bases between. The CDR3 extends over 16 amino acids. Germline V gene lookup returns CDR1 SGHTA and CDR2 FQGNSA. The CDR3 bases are TGTGCCAGCAGCTTACAGTTCGACTTGGGCACAGATACGCAGTATTTT. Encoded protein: CASSLQFDLGTDTQYF.

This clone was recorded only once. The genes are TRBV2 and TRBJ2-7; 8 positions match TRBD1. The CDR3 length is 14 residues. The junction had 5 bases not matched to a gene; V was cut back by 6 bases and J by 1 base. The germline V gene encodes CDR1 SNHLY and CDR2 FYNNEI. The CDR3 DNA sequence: TGTGCCAGCAGGAGGACAGGGATTTCCTACGAGCAGTACTTC. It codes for CASRRTGISYEQYF.

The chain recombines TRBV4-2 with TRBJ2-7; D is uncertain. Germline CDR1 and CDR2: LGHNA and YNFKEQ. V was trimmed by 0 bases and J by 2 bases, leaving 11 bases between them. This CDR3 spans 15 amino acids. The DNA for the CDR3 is TGTGCCAGCAGCCAAGATGAGACGGATGCCTACGAGCAGTACTTC. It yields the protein CASSQDETDAYEQYF.

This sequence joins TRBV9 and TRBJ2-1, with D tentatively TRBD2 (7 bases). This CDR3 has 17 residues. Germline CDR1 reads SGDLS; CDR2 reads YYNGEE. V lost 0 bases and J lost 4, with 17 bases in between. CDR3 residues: CASSVEQGDGGYNEQFF. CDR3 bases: TGTGCCAGCAGCGTAGAACAGGGAGACGGGGGGTACAATGAGCAGTTCTTC.

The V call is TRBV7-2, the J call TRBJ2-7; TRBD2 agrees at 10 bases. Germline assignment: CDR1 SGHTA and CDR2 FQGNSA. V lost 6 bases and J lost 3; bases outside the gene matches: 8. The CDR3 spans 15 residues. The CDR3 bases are TGTGCCAGCAGGAGCCTAGCGGGGGCACTCTACGAGCAGTACTTC. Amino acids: CASRSLAGALYEQYF.

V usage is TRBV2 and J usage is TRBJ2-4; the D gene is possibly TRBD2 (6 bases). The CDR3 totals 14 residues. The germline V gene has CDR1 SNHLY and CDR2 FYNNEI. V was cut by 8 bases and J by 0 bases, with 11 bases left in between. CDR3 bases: TGTGCCAGCCTGGGAGGACTAGCCAAAAACATTCAGTACTTC. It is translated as CASLGGLAKNIQYF.

The CDR3 sequence: CASSEVQRIYEQYF. The CDR3 region has the DNA TGTGCCAGCAGTGAAGTCCAGCGGATCTACGAGCAGTACTTC. The chain has TRBV2 and TRBJ2-7; D possibly corresponds to TRBD2 (5 bases). V lost 1 base, J lost 3 bases, and 10 bases lay in between. This CDR3 spans 14 amino acids. Germline V gene data show CDR1 as SNHLY and CDR2 as FYNNEI.

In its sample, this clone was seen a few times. The CDR3 is CASSLVSAGSLETQYF. DNA for the CDR3: TGTGCCAGCAGCTTAGTATCAGCCGGATCCTTAGAGACCCAGTACTTC. The rearrangement links TRBV7-6 to TRBJ2-5; D is unresolved. CDR1 is SGHVS and CDR2 is FNYEAQ in the germline V gene. The germline V and J ends were trimmed by 1 base and 4 bases, with 16 bases remaining between them. The CDR3 has 16 amino acids.

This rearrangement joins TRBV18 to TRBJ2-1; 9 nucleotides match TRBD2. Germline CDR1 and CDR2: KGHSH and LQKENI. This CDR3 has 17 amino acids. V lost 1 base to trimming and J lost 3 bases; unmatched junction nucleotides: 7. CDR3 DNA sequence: TGTGCCAGCTCACCACGTGATCTAGCGGGGTACTACAATGAGCAGTTCTTC. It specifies CASSPRDLAGYYNEQFF.

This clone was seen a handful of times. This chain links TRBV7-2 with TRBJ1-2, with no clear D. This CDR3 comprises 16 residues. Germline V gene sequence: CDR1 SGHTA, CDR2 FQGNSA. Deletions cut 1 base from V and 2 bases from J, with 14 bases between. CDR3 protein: CASSLVLERGNYGYTF. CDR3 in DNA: TGTGCCAGCAGCTTAGTCCTTGAAAGAGGAAACTATGGCTACACCTTC. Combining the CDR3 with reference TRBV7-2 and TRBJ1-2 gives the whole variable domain GAGVSQSPSNKVTEKGKDVELRCDPISGHTALYWYRQSLGQGLEFLIYFQGNSAPDKSGLPSDRFSAERTGGSVSTLTIQRTQQEDSAVYLCASSLVLERGNYGYTFGSGTRLTVV.

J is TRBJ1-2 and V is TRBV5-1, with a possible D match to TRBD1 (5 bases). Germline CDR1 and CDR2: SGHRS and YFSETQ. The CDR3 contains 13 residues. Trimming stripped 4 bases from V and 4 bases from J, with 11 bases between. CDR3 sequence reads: CASSRSQGYGYTF. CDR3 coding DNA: TGCGCCAGCAGCCGGTCCCAGGGCTATGGCTACACCTTC.

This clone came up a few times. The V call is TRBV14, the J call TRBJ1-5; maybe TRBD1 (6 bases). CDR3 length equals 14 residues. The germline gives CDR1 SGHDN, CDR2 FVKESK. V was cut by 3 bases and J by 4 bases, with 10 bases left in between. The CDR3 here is CASSQTGANQPQHF. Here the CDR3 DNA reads TGTGCCAGCAGCCAGACAGGAGCAAATCAGCCCCAGCATTTT.

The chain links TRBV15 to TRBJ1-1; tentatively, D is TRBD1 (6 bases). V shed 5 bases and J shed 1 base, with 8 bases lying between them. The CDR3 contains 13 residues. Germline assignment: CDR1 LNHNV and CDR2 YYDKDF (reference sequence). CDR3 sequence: CATSPGANTEAFF. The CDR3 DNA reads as TGTGCCACCAGCCCGGGGGCGAACACTGAAGCTTTCTTT.

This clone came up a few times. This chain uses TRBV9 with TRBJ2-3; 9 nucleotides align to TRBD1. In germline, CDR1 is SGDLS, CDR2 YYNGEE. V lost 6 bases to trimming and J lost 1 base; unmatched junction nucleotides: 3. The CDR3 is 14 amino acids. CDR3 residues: CASKTGGGTDTQYF. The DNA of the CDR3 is TGTGCCAGCAAGACAGGGGGAGGCACAGATACGCAGTATTTT.

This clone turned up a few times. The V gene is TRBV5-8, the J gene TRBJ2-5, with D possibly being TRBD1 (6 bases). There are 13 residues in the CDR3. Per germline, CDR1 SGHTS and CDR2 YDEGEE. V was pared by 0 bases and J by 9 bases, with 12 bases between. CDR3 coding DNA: TGTGCCAGCAGCTTGGAAGCCTCAGGGGCCCAGTACTTC. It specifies CASSLEASGAQYF.

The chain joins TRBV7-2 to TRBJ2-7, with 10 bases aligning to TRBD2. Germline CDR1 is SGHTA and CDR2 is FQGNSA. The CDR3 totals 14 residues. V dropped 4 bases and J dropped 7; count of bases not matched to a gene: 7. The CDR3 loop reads CASSSGGLAREQYF. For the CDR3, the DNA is TGTGCCAGCAGCTCAGGGGGACTAGCGCGGGAGCAGTACTTC.

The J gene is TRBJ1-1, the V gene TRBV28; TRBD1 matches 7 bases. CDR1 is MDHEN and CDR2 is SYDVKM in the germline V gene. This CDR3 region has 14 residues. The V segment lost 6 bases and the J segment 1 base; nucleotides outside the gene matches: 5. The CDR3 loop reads CASSPGQSNTEAFF. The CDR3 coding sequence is TGTGCCAGCAGCCCGGGACAGTCGAACACTGAAGCTTTCTTT.

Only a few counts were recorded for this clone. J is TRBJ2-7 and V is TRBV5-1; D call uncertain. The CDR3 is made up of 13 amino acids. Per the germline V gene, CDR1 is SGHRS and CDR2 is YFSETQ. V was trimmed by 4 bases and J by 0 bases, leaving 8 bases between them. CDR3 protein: CASSHSFSYEQYF. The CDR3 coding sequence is TGCGCCAGCAGCCACAGCTTCTCCTACGAGCAGTACTTC.